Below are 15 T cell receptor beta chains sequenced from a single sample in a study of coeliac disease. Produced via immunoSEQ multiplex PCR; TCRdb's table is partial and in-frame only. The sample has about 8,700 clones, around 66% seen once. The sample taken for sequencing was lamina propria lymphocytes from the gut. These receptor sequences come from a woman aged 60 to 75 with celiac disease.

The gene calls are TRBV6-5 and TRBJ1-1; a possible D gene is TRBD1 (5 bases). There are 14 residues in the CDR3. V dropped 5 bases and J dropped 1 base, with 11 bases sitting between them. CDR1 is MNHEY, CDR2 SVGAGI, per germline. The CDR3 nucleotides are TGTGCCAGCAGTCGGAGACAGAAGAACACTGAAGCTTTCTTT. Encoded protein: CASSRRQKNTEAFF.

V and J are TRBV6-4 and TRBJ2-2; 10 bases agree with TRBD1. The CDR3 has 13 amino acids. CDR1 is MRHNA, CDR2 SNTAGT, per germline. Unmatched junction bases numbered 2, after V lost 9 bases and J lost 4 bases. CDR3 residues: CASRTGGTGELFF. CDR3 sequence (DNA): TGTGCCAGTCGGACAGGGGGCACCGGGGAGCTGTTTTTT.

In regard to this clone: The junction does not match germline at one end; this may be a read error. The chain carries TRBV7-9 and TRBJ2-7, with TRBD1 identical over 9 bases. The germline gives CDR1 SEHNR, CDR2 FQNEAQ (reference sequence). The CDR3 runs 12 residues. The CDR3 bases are TGTGCCAGCAGCTTTTATAGACAGGGGGAAATCTTC. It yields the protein CASSFYRQGEIF.

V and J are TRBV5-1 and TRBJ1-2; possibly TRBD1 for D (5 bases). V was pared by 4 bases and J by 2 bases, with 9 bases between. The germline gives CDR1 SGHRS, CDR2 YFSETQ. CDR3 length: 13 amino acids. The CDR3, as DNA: TGCGCCAGCAGCCGGGGGGAGAACTATGGCTACACCTTC. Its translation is CASSRGENYGYTF.

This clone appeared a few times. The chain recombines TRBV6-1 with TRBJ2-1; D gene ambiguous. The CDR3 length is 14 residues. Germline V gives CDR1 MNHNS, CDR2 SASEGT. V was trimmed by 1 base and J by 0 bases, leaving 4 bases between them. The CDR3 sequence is CASSEGSSYNEQFF. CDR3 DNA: TGTGCCAGCAGTGAAGGGAGCTCCTACAATGAGCAGTTCTTC.

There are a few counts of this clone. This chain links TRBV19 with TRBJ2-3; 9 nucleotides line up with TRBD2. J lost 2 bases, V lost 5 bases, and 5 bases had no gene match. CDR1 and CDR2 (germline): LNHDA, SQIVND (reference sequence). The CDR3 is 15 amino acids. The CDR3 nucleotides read TGTGCCAGTAGTTGGGCGGGGGGGCCCACAGATACGCAGTATTTT. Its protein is CASSWAGGPTDTQYF.

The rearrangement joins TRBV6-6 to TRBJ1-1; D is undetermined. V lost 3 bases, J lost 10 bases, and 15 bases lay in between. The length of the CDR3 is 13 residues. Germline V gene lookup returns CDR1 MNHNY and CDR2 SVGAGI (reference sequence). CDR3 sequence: CASSYSEARAAFF. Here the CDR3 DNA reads TGTGCCAGCAGTTATTCGGAGGCCCGGGCAGCTTTCTTT.

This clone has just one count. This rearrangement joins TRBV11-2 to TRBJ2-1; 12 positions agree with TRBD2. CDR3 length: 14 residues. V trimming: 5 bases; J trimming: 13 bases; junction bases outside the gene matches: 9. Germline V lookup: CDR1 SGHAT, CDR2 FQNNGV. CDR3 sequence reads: CASSPALAGGRQFF. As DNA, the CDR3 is TGTGCCAGCAGCCCGGCACTAGCGGGGGGCCGTCAGTTCTTC. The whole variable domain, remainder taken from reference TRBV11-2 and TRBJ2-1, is EAGVAQSPRYKIIEKRQSVAFWCNPISGHATLYWYQQILGQGPKLLIQFQNNGVVDDSQLPKDRFSAERLKGVDSTLKIQPAKLEDSAVYLCASSPALAGGRQFFGPGTRLTVL.

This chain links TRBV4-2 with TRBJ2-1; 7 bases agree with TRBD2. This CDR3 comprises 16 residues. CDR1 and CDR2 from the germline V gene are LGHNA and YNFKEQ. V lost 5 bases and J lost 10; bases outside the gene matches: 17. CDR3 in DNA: TGTGCCAGCAGCACCGGTGGCCTAGCGGAAACTGGGGAGCAGTTCTTC. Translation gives CASSTGGLAETGEQFF.

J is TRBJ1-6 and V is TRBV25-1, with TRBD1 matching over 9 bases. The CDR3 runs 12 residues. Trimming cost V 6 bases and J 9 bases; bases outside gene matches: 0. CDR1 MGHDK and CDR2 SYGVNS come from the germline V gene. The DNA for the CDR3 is TGTGCCAGCAGGACAGGGGGTTCACCCCTCCACTTT. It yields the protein CASRTGGSPLHF.

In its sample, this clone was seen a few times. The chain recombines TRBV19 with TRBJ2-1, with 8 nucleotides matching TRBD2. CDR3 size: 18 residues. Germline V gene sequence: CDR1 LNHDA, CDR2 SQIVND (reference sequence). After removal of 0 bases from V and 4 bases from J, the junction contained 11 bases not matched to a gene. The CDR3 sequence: CASSIDHSEREKYNEQFF. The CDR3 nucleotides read TGTGCCAGTAGTATAGATCACTCCGAGCGGGAGAAGTACAATGAGCAGTTCTTC.

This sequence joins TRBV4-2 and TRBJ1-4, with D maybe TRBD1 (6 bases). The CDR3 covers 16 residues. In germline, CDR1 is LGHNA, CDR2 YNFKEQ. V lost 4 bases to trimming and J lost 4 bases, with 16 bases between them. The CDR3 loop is CASSPHPGHLNEKLFF. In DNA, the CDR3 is TGTGCCAGCAGCCCCCACCCGGGACACCTTAATGAAAAACTGTTTTTT.

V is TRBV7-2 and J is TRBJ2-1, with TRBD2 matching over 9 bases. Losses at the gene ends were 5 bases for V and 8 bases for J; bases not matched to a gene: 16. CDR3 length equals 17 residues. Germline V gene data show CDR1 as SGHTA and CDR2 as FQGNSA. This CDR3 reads CASSPWGGRGSGDEQFF. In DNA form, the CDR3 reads TGTGCCAGCAGCCCTTGGGGCGGGAGGGGGTCGGGCGATGAGCAGTTCTTC. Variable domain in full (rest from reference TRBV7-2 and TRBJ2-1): GAGVSQSPSNKVTEKGKDVELRCDPISGHTALYWYRQSLGQGLEFLIYFQGNSAPDKSGLPSDRFSAERTGGSVSTLTIQRTQQEDSAVYLCASSPWGGRGSGDEQFFGPGTRLTVL.

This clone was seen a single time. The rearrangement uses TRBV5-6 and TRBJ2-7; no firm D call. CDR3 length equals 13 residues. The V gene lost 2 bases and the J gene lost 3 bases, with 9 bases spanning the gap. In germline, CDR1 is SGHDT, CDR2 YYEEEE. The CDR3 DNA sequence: TGTGCCAGCAGCTTTCGGAGTAACTACGAGCAGTACTTC. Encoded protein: CASSFRSNYEQYF.

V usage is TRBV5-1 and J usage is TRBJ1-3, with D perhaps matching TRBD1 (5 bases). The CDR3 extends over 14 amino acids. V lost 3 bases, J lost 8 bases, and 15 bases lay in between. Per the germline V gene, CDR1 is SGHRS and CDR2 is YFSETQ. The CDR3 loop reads CASSSDRGGDTIYF. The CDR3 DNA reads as TGCGCCAGCAGCTCGGACCGCGGAGGGGACACCATATATTTT.